This is a list of T cell receptor beta chains from one sample in a study of glioma-infiltrating T cells after dendritic cell vaccination. Profiled with immunoSEQ multiplex PCR; TCRdb holds only in-frame clones, not every one. Among some 78,000 clones listed, about 85% were seen once. The sample consisted of blood, taken after dendritic cell vaccination. The receptors come from a human donor with glioblastoma. Both conserved end residues are part of each CDR3. The order of the fields is clone size, J gene, V gene, D gene, CDR3 protein, CDR3 DNA. A D gene is named only where the DNA matches it firmly. Size is omitted from some rows. Given values are once, few, many or a class for expanded clones.

>.|TRBJ2-7|TRBV11-2|TRBD2
CASSLVSGLGVYEQYF
TGTGCCAGCAGCTTAGTCAGTGGACTAGGGGTCTACGAGCAGTACTTC
>.|TRBJ1-4|TRBV15|TRBD1
CATSLEIGTGFEKLFF
TGTGCCACCAGTCTCGAAATCGGGACAGGTTTTGAAAAACTGTTTTTT
>.|TRBJ2-5|TRBV5-1|TRBD2
CASSSSGGERETQYF
TGCGCCAGCAGCTCTAGCGGGGGGGAGAGAGAGACCCAGTACTTC
>.|TRBJ2-7|TRBV6-6|TRBD2
CASSAPGLASYEQYF
TGTGCCAGCAGTGCGCCGGGACTAGCCTCCTACGAGCAGTACTTC
>.|TRBJ2-2|TRBV27|TRBD2
CASTAGGQAGELFF
TGTGCCAGCACGGCGGGGGGGCAAGCCGGGGAGCTGTTTTTT
>few|TRBJ1-5|TRBV6-1|.
CASSEGRYSNQPQHF
TGTGCCAGCAGTGAAGGCCGGTATAGCAATCAGCCCCAGCATTTT
>.|TRBJ1-2|TRBV29-1|TRBD1
CSVEEAGGRDGYTF
TGCAGCGTTGAAGAGGCAGGGGGCCGCGATGGCTACACCTTC
>.|TRBJ2-1|TRBV15|.
CATSREGRDYNEQFF
TGTGCCACCAGCAGAGAGGGCAGGGACTACAATGAGCAGTTCTTC
>.|TRBJ2-2|TRBV7-2|TRBD2
CASSPAGTTRGELFF
TGTGCCAGCAGCCCAGCAGGGACTACCCGCGGGGAGCTGTTTTTT
>.|TRBJ2-7|TRBV28|TRBD2
CASSLSLAGYEQYF
TGTGCCAGCAGTTTAAGTCTAGCGGGCTACGAGCAGTACTTC
>.|TRBJ2-7|TRBV5-1|TRBD1
CASSSPSSGQGAGEQYF
TGCGCCAGCAGCTCCCCCTCCTCCGGACAGGGGGCCGGTGAGCAGTACTTC
>.|TRBJ2-1|TRBV27|.
CASSPNGSPDEQFF
TGTGCCAGCAGTCCCAACGGGAGTCCCGATGAGCAGTTCTTC
>.|TRBJ2-1|TRBV9|.
CASSPAGSVYNEQFF
TGTGCCAGCAGCCCAGCGGGCAGCGTCTACAATGAGCAGTTCTTC
>.|TRBJ2-7|TRBV4-2|TRBD2
CASSQEVTSGRLHEQYF
TGTGCCAGCAGCCAAGAGGTCACTAGCGGGAGGTTGCACGAGCAGTACTTC
>.|TRBJ2-5|TRBV18|.
CASSPGQTQETQYF
TGTGCCAGCTCACCGGGGCAGACACAAGAGACCCAGTACTTC